This T cell receptor (beta chain) was recovered during a study of identical twins. The study, taken as a whole, reports: The models gave estimates that fell short of the out-of-frame TCR alpha sharing seen in monozygotic twins.

Via MiXCR, TCRdb re-called the 5' RACE reads, giving one row per CDR3 protein. The sample includes 1.5 million to 2 million distinct CDR3 sequences, under 35% of them seen just once. The CDR3 is made up of 16 amino acids. V shed 2 bases and J shed 0 bases, with 11 bases lying between them. CDR1 is MGHRA and CDR2 is YSYEKL in the germline V gene. Points on this clonotype: Its target is not known.

The sequence came from a newborn girl in good health. The chain has TRBV4-1 and TRBJ2-1; possible D gene TRBD1, 5 bases. The sequenced sample consisted of cord blood. The CDR3 coding sequence is TGCGCCAGCAGCCAACCGAGCGACAGCTCCTACAATGAGCAGTTCTTC. Translation gives CASSQPSDSSYNEQFF.